These 20 T cell receptor beta chains were sequenced from one sample in a study of blood T cell repertoires in COVID-19. Method: immunoSEQ multiplex PCR; TCRdb's copy keeps in-frame clones and lacks some. This table holds over 200,000 clones, approximately 90% found once. Sequenced: peripheral blood. The receptors come from a man aged 25-45 years with COVID-19, enrolled during active disease.

This clone was seen once. The V call is TRBV18, the J call TRBJ2-7, with 10 nucleotides matching TRBD2. V was pared by 1 base and J by 7 bases, with 13 bases of the junction left unmatched. The CDR3 length is 17 residues. From germline, CDR1 is KGHSH and CDR2 LQKENI. The CDR3 region is CASSPRGSGGFVEEQYF. The DNA of the CDR3 is TGTGCCAGCTCACCACGGGGTAGCGGGGGGTTTGTGGAAGAGCAGTACTTC.

J is TRBJ1-2 and V is TRBV15; TRBD1 agrees at 10 bases. This CDR3 region has 15 residues. With V trimmed by 5 bases and J by 2 bases, 5 bases remained unmatched. Germline V lookup: CDR1 LNHNV, CDR2 YYDKDF (reference sequence). The CDR3 is CATSARTGGNYGYTF. DNA of the CDR3: TGTGCCACCAGCGCCAGGACAGGGGGAAACTATGGCTACACCTTC.

The V and J genes are TRBV19 and TRBJ2-1; 9 bases fit TRBD1. The CDR3 sequence is 13 residues long. The V segment lost 6 bases and the J segment 7 bases; nucleotides outside the gene matches: 4. In germline, CDR1 is LNHDA, CDR2 SQIVND (reference sequence). CDR3 loop: CASRSTGGNEQFF. The CDR3 DNA is TGTGCCAGTAGATCGACAGGGGGTAATGAGCAGTTCTTC.

The CDR3 spells CASSLGGTGGTEAFF. The CDR3 region has the DNA TGTGCCAGCAGCTTAGGGGGTACAGGGGGCACTGAAGCTTTCTTT. J is TRBJ1-1 and V is TRBV5-5, with 8 positions matching TRBD1. The CDR3 spans 15 residues. The ends lost 2 bases at V and 4 bases at J; junction bases unmatched: 7. Germline CDR1 SGHKS, CDR2 YYEKEE (reference sequence).

The CDR3 here is CASSFQGDRDEAFF. CDR3 DNA sequence: TGTGCCAGCAGCTTCCAGGGGGACAGAGATGAAGCTTTCTTT. The chain combines TRBV7-9 with TRBJ1-1; 7 bases match TRBD1. Trimming took 3 bases from V and 7 from J; bases not matched to a gene: 8. The CDR3 spans 14 residues. Germline loops: CDR1 SEHNR, CDR2 FQNEAQ (reference sequence).

The chain has TRBV7-2 and TRBJ1-2; the D gene is possibly TRBD1 (5 bases). The germline V and J ends were trimmed by 1 base and 2 bases, with 8 bases remaining between them. The CDR3 runs 14 residues. Germline CDR1 SGHTA, CDR2 FQGNSA. The CDR3, as DNA: TGTGCCAGCAGCTTAGACGGGGGGAACTATGGCTACACCTTC. This encodes CASSLDGGNYGYTF.

This clone has a single count. The V and J genes are TRBV7-2 and TRBJ1-2, with D possibly TRBD1 on 6 matching bases. V was trimmed by 0 bases and J by 1 base, leaving 12 bases between them. Germline V lookup: CDR1 SGHTA, CDR2 FQGNSA. CDR3 length: 16 amino acids. CDR3 sequence reads: CASSLAWTDDNYGYTF. CDR3 coding DNA: TGTGCCAGCAGCTTAGCGTGGACAGATGATAACTATGGCTACACCTTC. The entire variable domain, with the rest obtained from reference TRBV7-2 and TRBJ1-2, is as follows: GAGVSQSPSNKVTEKGKDVELRCDPISGHTALYWYRQSLGQGLEFLIYFQGNSAPDKSGLPSDRFSAERTGGSVSTLTIQRTQQEDSAVYLCASSLAWTDDNYGYTFGSGTRLTVV.

The gene calls are TRBV2 and TRBJ2-7, with 8 bases fitting TRBD2. The germline CDR1 and CDR2 sequences are SNHLY and FYNNEI. This CDR3 region has 15 residues. With 2 bases clipped from V and 3 bases from J, the junction kept 6 bases outside the gene matches. CDR3 in amino acids: CASSERGGGNYEQYF. The CDR3, as DNA: TGTGCCAGCAGTGAAAGAGGCGGGGGGAACTACGAGCAGTACTTC. Drawing the rest from reference TRBV2 and TRBJ2-7, the complete variable domain is EPEVTQTPSHQVTQMGQEVILRCVPISNHLYFYWYRQILGQKVEFLVSFYNNEISEKSEIFDDQFSVERPDGSNFTLKIRSTKLEDSAMYFCASSERGGGNYEQYFGPGTRLTVT.

The chain joins TRBV25-1 to TRBJ2-2; 8 nucleotides match TRBD1. Germline trimming cut 0 bases from V and 6 bases from J; bases unmatched to any gene: 12. This CDR3 has 18 residues. Germline loops: CDR1 MGHDK, CDR2 SYGVNS. For the CDR3, the DNA is TGTGCCAGCAGTGAATATGGGTTTGCAGGGGGCGCGGCCGGGGAGCTGTTTTTT. This codes for CASSEYGFAGGAAGELFF.

This clone was seen a single time. V gene TRBV5-5 combines with J gene TRBJ2-2; 8 bases align to TRBD1. This CDR3 comprises 15 residues. Germline assignment: CDR1 SGHKS and CDR2 YYEKEE (reference sequence). The V and J ends lost 3 bases and 1 base, in that order; junction bases with no gene match: 2. CDR3 residues: CASSSDRGNTGELFF. Written as DNA, the CDR3 is TGTGCCAGCAGCTCCGACAGGGGGAACACCGGGGAGCTGTTTTTT.

This chain uses TRBV2 with TRBJ2-2; TRBD2 matches 10 bases. This CDR3 contains 15 residues. Germline CDR1 and CDR2: SNHLY and FYNNEI. V shed 4 bases and J 6 bases; nucleotides not matched to a gene: 5. The CDR3 DNA sequence: TGTGCCAGCAGTGGGGCTAGCGGGAGATCCGGGGAGCTGTTTTTT. It specifies CASSGASGRSGELFF.

This chain joins TRBV7-2 and TRBJ2-2; 8 nucleotides agree with TRBD2. The CDR3 is made up of 19 amino acids. The germline CDR1 and CDR2 sequences are SGHTA and FQGNSA. Germline trimming cut 0 bases from V and 5 bases from J; bases unmatched to any gene: 14. In DNA, the CDR3 is TGTGCCAGCAGCTTAGCTCGTAGGGGTAGCGGGAAGGGAACCGGGGAGCTGTTTTTT. Translation: CASSLARRGSGKGTGELFF.

The rearrangement links TRBV9 to TRBJ2-7; unclear D gene. Germline CDR1 reads SGDLS; CDR2 reads YYNGEE. Trimming took 0 bases from V and 0 from J, leaving 7 bases between them. The CDR3 contains 14 residues. The CDR3 protein is CASSVEPHSYEQYF. CDR3 nucleotide sequence: TGTGCCAGCAGCGTAGAGCCCCACTCCTACGAGCAGTACTTC.

The V gene is TRBV2, the J gene TRBJ2-2; tentatively, D is TRBD1 (6 bases). Germline V gene lookup returns CDR1 SNHLY and CDR2 FYNNEI. The CDR3 contains 11 residues. The V end lost 6 bases, the J end lost 7 bases, and 6 bases lay between the germline ends. The CDR3 is CASRGGGELFF. CDR3 nucleotide sequence: TGTGCCAGCAGAGGGGGCGGGGAGCTGTTTTTT.

This CDR3 reads CASSYRTGREQYF. Here the CDR3 DNA reads TGTGCCAGCAGTTACAGGACAGGGCGCGAGCAGTACTTC. The chain uses TRBV6-5 and TRBJ2-7; 8 nucleotides agree with TRBD1. The CDR3 consists of 13 residues. The J segment lost 6 bases and the V segment lost 2 bases, leaving 3 bases of the junction unmatched. Germline V gene lookup returns CDR1 MNHEY and CDR2 SVGAGI.

J is TRBJ1-2 and V is TRBV19, with D perhaps TRBD1 (6 bases). The CDR3 runs 17 residues. V lost 0 bases and J 1 base, leaving 15 bases between the germline ends. Per the germline V gene, CDR1 is LNHDA and CDR2 is SQIVND (reference sequence). In nucleotides, the CDR3 is TGTGCCAGTAGTATAGATCGGCTTGGGGGCGGTAACTATGGCTACACCTTC. Translated, it gives CASSIDRLGGGNYGYTF.

V is TRBV15 and J is TRBJ2-5, with D perhaps TRBD2 (6 bases). Germline CDR1 is LNHNV and CDR2 is YYDKDF (reference sequence). Between the trimmed V and J ends, which lost 6 bases and 4 bases, there was a span of 15 bases. This CDR3 has 14 amino acids. The CDR3 DNA reads as TGTGCCACCAGTTCGGGGCGGGGTAGAGAGACCCAGTACTTC. Translated, it gives CATSSGRGRETQYF.

This chain uses TRBV19 with TRBJ2-7; 11 bases align to TRBD2. Trimming removed 0 bases from V and 3 bases from J; junction bases left unmatched: 7. Germline V gives CDR1 LNHDA, CDR2 SQIVND (reference sequence). The CDR3 extends over 17 amino acids. The CDR3 DNA sequence: TGTGCCAGTAGTATAGAGGCAGCCGGGACTAGCGGCTACGAGCAGTACTTC. Amino acid sequence: CASSIEAAGTSGYEQYF. Full variable domain (missing parts from reference TRBV19 and TRBJ2-7): DGGITQSPKYLFRKEGQNVTLSCEQNLNHDAMYWYRQDPGQGLRLIYYSQIVNDFQKGDIAEGYSVSREKKESFPLTVTSAQKNPTAFYLCASSIEAAGTSGYEQYFGPGTRLTVT.

The CDR3 sequence is CASSPAGYEQYF. In nucleotides, the CDR3 is TGTGCCAGCAGTCCTGCGGGGTACGAGCAGTACTTC. The chain recombines TRBV7-9 with TRBJ2-7, with D perhaps matching TRBD2 (6 bases). Germline assignment: CDR1 SEHNR and CDR2 FQNEAQ (reference sequence). V shed 6 bases and J shed 4 bases, with 10 bases lying between them. The CDR3 is 12 amino acids. Filled out from reference TRBV7-9 and TRBJ2-7, the complete variable domain reads DTGVSQNPRHKITKRGQNVTFRCDPISEHNRLYWYRQTLGQGPEFLTYFQNEAQLEKSRLLSDRFSAERPKGSFSTLEIQRTEQGDSAMYLCASSPAGYEQYFGPGTRLTVT.

The chain employs TRBV27 and TRBJ1-2, with TRBD1 identical over 7 bases. Germline assignment: CDR1 MNHEY and CDR2 SMNVEV (reference sequence). CDR3 size: 15 residues. V shed 2 bases, J shed 0 bases, and the junction held 3 bases outside the gene matches. The CDR3: CASSLLGQANYGYTF. The CDR3 DNA follows: TGTGCCAGCAGTTTACTCGGACAGGCTAACTATGGCTACACCTTC.